These 10 T cell receptor beta chains were all obtained from the same sample, sequenced in a study of cytotoxic CD8 clonotypes in ibrutinib-treated CLL. Some clones are missing from TCRdb's copy, which holds only in-frame ones; the method was immunoSEQ multiplex PCR. The sample has almost 250,000 clones, under 75% seen once. Here the sequenced sample was PBMCs, taken after 24 months of ibrutinib treatment. These receptors all stem from a human donor with chronic lymphocytic leukemia.

This chain's CDR3 is CATSRSGLAGEETQYF. Written as DNA, the CDR3 is TGTGCCACCAGCAGGTCTGGACTAGCGGGAGAAGAGACCCAGTACTTC. The V and J genes are TRBV15 and TRBJ2-5; 13 positions match TRBD2. J lost 3 bases, V lost 3 bases, and 4 bases had no gene match. Germline V gives CDR1 LNHNV, CDR2 YYDKDF (reference sequence). This CDR3 has 16 residues.

CDR3 coding DNA: TGTGCCAGCAGTTTAATGAGGGGCGACGAGCAGTACTTC. Amino acid sequence: CASSLMRGDEQYF. The rearrangement links TRBV27 to TRBJ2-7, with D perhaps matching TRBD1 or TRBD2 (5 bases each). This CDR3 is 13 amino acids long. With 2 bases removed from V and 5 bases from J, the gap between germline ends came to 10 bases. Germline V gene data show CDR1 as MNHEY and CDR2 as SMNVEV (reference sequence).

The sample holds many counts of this clone. CDR3 DNA sequence: TGTGCCAGTAGTAGGGACAGGAACTACGAGCAGTACTTC. It translates to CASSRDRNYEQYF. The chain joins TRBV19 to TRBJ2-7; 8 bases fit TRBD1. V was clipped by 4 bases and J by 3 bases; unmatched bases: 2. Germline V gene sequence: CDR1 LNHDA, CDR2 SQIVND (reference sequence). The CDR3 sequence is 13 residues long. The variable domain in full, completed from reference TRBV19 and TRBJ2-7, reads DGGITQSPKYLFRKEGQNVTLSCEQNLNHDAMYWYRQDPGQGLRLIYYSQIVNDFQKGDIAEGYSVSREKKESFPLTVTSAQKNPTAFYLCASSRDRNYEQYFGPGTRLTVT.

V is TRBV28 and J is TRBJ2-1, with D possibly matching TRBD2 (6 bases). Germline V gives CDR1 MDHEN, CDR2 SYDVKM. The CDR3 sequence is 14 residues long. Trimming shortened V by 7 bases and J by 4 bases, and 14 bases separated the two germline ends. The CDR3: CASKNGGSYNEQFF. In DNA, the CDR3 is TGTGCCAGCAAGAATGGGGGGTCTTACAATGAGCAGTTCTTC.

This clone showed up just once. Germline is not matched at one junction end, which may reflect a read error. The V and J genes are TRBV7-7 and TRBJ2-7; TRBD1 agrees at 7 bases. This CDR3 has 13 residues. CDR1 SSHAT and CDR2 FNYEAQ come from the germline V gene (reference sequence). The DNA for the CDR3 is TGTGCTAGCAGTGTAGGGGACAGCTACGAGCAGTACTTC. It is translated as CASSVGDSYEQYF.

The chain couples TRBV13 to TRBJ2-3; D tentatively fits TRBD1 or TRBD2 (5 bases each). Germline lookup yields CDR1 PRHDT and CDR2 FYEKMQ (reference sequence). V shed 4 bases and J shed 6 bases, with 20 bases lying between them. The CDR3 is made up of 16 amino acids. The CDR3 nucleotides read TGTGCCAGCAGCTCACCCTACTCACTAGGGGATGATACGCAGTATTTT. Its protein is CASSSPYSLGDDTQYF.

The chain has TRBV28 and TRBJ2-6; no clear D. Trimming cost V 4 bases and J 2 bases, with 6 bases left between them. Germline values: CDR1 MDHEN, CDR2 SYDVKM. This CDR3 comprises 14 residues. The CDR3 loop is CASSSTAGANVLTF. For the CDR3, the DNA is TGTGCCAGCAGTTCGACTGCTGGGGCCAACGTCCTGACTTTC. Full variable domain (missing parts from reference TRBV28 and TRBJ2-6): DVKVTQSSRYLVKRTGEKVFLECVQDMDHENMFWYRQDPGLGLRLIYFSYDVKMKEKGDIPEGYSVSREKKERFSLILESASTNQTSMYLCASSSTAGANVLTFGAGSRLTVL.

This clone was found a few times. V and J are TRBV5-1 and TRBJ1-2; D unresolved. The CDR3 covers 13 residues. Germline V gene sequence: CDR1 SGHRS, CDR2 YFSETQ. V was pared by 0 bases and J by 12 bases, with 15 bases between. Here the CDR3 DNA reads TGCGCCAGCAGCTTGGAGGTCGGGAGCCTTCACACCTTC. Protein: CASSLEVGSLHTF.

The chain combines TRBV6-5 with TRBJ2-1, with D hard to call. The CDR3 is 13 residues long. The V end lost 2 bases, the J end lost 5 bases, and 7 bases lay between the germline ends. Germline CDR1 reads MNHEY; CDR2 reads SVGAGI. CDR3 in amino acids: CASSYAIHNEQFF. The CDR3 DNA is TGTGCCAGCAGTTACGCAATCCACAATGAGCAGTTCTTC.

V and J are TRBV25-1 and TRBJ2-5, with D unclear. Trimming took 4 bases from V and 0 from J, leaving 6 bases between them. The CDR3 totals 13 residues. CDR1 MGHDK and CDR2 SYGVNS come from the germline V gene. In DNA form, the CDR3 reads TGTGCCAGCAGTGGAGCAGACCAAGAGACCCAGTACTTC. It specifies CASSGADQETQYF.